This record concerns one TCR beta chain sequence. Its matching antigen is unknown. One junction end disagrees with the germline gene, perhaps due to a read error. Germline V gene data show CDR1 as ENHRY and CDR2 as SYGVKD. This CDR3 region has 13 residues. This specimen comes from a study of blood T cells in healthy people across ages. Study results and limitations: TCR beta diversity, measured per million T cells, fell in a roughly linear way with age.

It was with a sample-barcoded 5' primer and a J-beta primer mix that a second PCR of roughly 7 to 12 cycles was run. TCRdb recomputed calls from the 5' RACE reads with MiXCR, one row per CDR3 protein. The table lists 700,000 or so distinct CDR3 sequences, over 20% of them singletons, with roughly 22% in the top ten. The chain couples TRBV10-3 to TRBJ1-1, with TRBD1 as a possible D gene (6 bases). Input material: blood. This TCR was sampled from a man between 65 and 85 years old in good health. CDR3 DNA sequence: TGTGCCATCAGTACAGGGTTGGACACCGAAGCTTTCTTT. It is translated as CAISTGLDTEAFF.